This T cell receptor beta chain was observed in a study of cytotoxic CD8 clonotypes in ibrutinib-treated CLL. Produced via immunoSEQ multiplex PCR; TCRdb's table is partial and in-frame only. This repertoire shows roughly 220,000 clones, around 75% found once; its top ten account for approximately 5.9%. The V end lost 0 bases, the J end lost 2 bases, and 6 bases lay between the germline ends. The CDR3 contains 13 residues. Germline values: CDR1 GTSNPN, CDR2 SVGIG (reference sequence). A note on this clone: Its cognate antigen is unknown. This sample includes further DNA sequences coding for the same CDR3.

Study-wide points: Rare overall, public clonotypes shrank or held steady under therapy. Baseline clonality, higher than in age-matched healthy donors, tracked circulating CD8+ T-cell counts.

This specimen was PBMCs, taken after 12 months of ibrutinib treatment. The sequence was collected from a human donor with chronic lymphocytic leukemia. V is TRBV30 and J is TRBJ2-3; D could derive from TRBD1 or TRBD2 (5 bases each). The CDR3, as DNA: TGTGCCTGGAGTGTGGGGGTCACAGATACGCAGTATTTT. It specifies CAWSVGVTDTQYF.